This TCR beta chain was retrieved from a study of sequential checkpoint blockade in melanoma. Treatment reported: randomized to nivolumab then ipilimumab (arm A) or the reverse (arm B). Sorted cells were live CD3+CD8+, lacking CD19 and CD56, from PBMCs. Germline assignment: CDR1 MRHNA and CDR2 SNTAGT. Deletions cut 2 bases from V and 3 bases from J, with 12 bases between. The CDR3 length is 15 residues. The protocol was immunoSEQ multiplex PCR, while the TCRdb copy is restricted to in-frame clones and leaves out a portion. The profile shows approximately 5,300 clones, around 73% of them singletons. This clone was counted between two and nine times.

The clonotype comes from a human donor with melanoma. Sequences were derived from CD8+ T cells sorted from blood (inferred from file names), sampled from a patient given nivolumab and ipilimumab in sequence. The J gene is TRBJ2-3, the V gene TRBV6-4; a possible D gene is TRBD2 (6 bases). In DNA, the CDR3 is TGTGCCAGCAGTGACGGGGCGGGATCGACAGATACGCAGTATTTT. Residues: CASSDGAGSTDTQYF.